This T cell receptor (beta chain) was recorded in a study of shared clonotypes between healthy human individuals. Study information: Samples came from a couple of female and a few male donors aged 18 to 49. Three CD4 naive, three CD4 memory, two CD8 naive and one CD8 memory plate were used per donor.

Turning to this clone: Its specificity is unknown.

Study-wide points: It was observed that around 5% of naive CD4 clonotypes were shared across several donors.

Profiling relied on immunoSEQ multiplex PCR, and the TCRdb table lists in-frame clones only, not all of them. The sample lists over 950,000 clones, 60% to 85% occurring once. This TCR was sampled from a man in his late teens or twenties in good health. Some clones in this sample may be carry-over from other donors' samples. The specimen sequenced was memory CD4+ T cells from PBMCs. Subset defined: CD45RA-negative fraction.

The CDR3 protein is CASSFRFSGNTIYF. The CDR3 coding sequence is TGTGCCAGCAGTTTCAGATTCTCTGGAAACACCATATATTTT. The genes are TRBV28 and TRBJ1-3; D remains ambiguous. The CDR3 loop spans 14 amino acids. The V gene's germline CDR1 is MDHEN and CDR2 SYDVKM. V shed 3 bases and J shed 0 bases, with 6 bases lying between them.